Below, 19 T cell receptor beta chains from the same sample are listed, as sequenced in a study of shared clonotypes between healthy human individuals. Method: immunoSEQ multiplex PCR; TCRdb's copy keeps in-frame clones and lacks some. The sample carries roughly 2,300,000 clones, about 90% recorded once. The specimen was naive CD4+ T cells from PBMCs. The sample's subset: CD45RA+ positively selected. The origin of the receptors is a man aged 18 to 35 in good health. Some clones in this sample may be carry-over from other donors' samples.

The chain links TRBV7-3 to TRBJ2-1, with D possibly being TRBD1 or TRBD2 (7 bases each). V lost 6 bases and J lost 4, with 10 bases in between. Germline V gene data show CDR1 as SGHTA and CDR2 as FQGTGA. The CDR3 loop spans 13 amino acids. In DNA form, the CDR3 reads TGTGCCAGCAGTCAGGGGGGGTACAATGAGCAGTTCTTC. Translation gives CASSQGGYNEQFF.

J is TRBJ1-1 and V is TRBV5-1, with D perhaps matching TRBD1 (5 bases). The CDR3 spans 14 residues. Trimming removed 1 base at V and 3 bases at J, with 10 bases between. The germline V gene has CDR1 SGHRS and CDR2 YFSETQ. For the CDR3, the DNA is TGCGCCAGCAGCTTGTGGGGCAGGGACACTGAAGCTTTCTTT. Amino acid sequence: CASSLWGRDTEAFF.

This clone was observed once. Relative to the germline gene, one junction end is altered; a read error may explain this. The chain joins TRBV5-1 to TRBJ2-2, with D perhaps matching TRBD2 (6 bases). The CDR3 is 16 residues long. CDR1 and CDR2 (germline): SGHRS, YFSETQ. CDR3 amino acids: CASTLEGTANTGELFF. The CDR3 DNA is TGCGCCAGCACCTTGGAGGGGACCGCGAACACCGGGGAGCTGTTTTTT.

In its sample, this clone was seen once. V gene TRBV28 combines with J gene TRBJ1-2; a weak D match, TRBD1 (5 bases). Germline CDR1 reads MDHEN; CDR2 reads SYDVKM. V shed 4 bases and J shed 4 bases, with 10 bases lying between them. CDR3 length equals 13 residues. The CDR3 DNA sequence: TGTGCCAGCAGTTCGACAGATTTCTATGGCTACACCTTC. Encoded protein: CASSSTDFYGYTF.

Remarks on this clone: The same CDR3 arises from other DNA sequences in this sample as well. The V gene is TRBV11-3, the J gene TRBJ1-1; D remains ambiguous. CDR1 is SGHNT and CDR2 is YENEEA in the germline V gene. V was pared by 1 base and J by 5 bases, with 5 bases between. This CDR3 is 12 amino acids long. As DNA, the CDR3 is TGTGCCAGCAGCTTAGGGGAAACTGAAGCTTTCTTT. Translation gives CASSLGETEAFF.

J is TRBJ2-5 and V is TRBV5-1; D tentatively reads TRBD1 or TRBD2 (6 bases each). The CDR3 consists of 13 residues. Looked up from germline, CDR1 is SGHRS and CDR2 is YFSETQ. Trimming removed 4 bases at V and 2 bases at J, with 9 bases between. This chain's CDR3 is CASSRGVQETQYF. As DNA, the CDR3 is TGCGCCAGCAGCAGGGGGGTACAAGAGACCCAGTACTTC.

The chain is built from TRBV11-2 and TRBJ2-2, with TRBD2 as a possible D gene (6 bases). V lost 1 base to trimming and J lost 7 bases, with 22 bases between them. There are 18 residues in the CDR3. Germline V gives CDR1 SGHAT, CDR2 FQNNGV. The CDR3 DNA reads TGTGCCAGCAGCTTAGGCGTTCGGGGGTTAGCTGTAGTCGGGGAGCTGTTTTTT. It yields the protein CASSLGVRGLAVVGELFF.

The chain joins TRBV25-1 to TRBJ1-2, with D tentatively TRBD1 (6 bases). The germline gives CDR1 MGHDK, CDR2 SYGVNS. Trimming removed 6 bases from V and 7 bases from J, with 12 bases in between. This CDR3 has 12 amino acids. This CDR3 is CASSITGFGYTF. The DNA for the CDR3 is TGTGCCAGCAGCATTACAGGGTTTGGCTACACCTTC.

This chain connects TRBV7-2 to TRBJ2-2; 10 bases map to TRBD2. The CDR3 contains 19 residues. Looked up from germline, CDR1 is SGHTA and CDR2 is FQGNSA. J was trimmed by 6 bases and V by 5 bases; bases with no gene match: 18. DNA for the CDR3: TGTGCCAGCAGCCACCCTAGGAAGCGGGAGGGCCTCGTCCCCGGGGAGCTGTTTTTT. Translating gives CASSHPRKREGLVPGELFF.

CDR3 DNA: TGTGCCAGCAGTGGACTAGTGGGGGCTGGCTACACCTTC. It yields the protein CASSGLVGAGYTF. The rearrangement links TRBV28 to TRBJ1-2, with D maybe TRBD1 (6 bases). The CDR3 is 13 residues long. Germline CDR1 is MDHEN and CDR2 is SYDVKM. Between the trimmed V and J ends, which lost 5 bases and 7 bases, there was a span of 14 bases.

The rearrangement links TRBV21-1 to TRBJ1-5; TRBD1 is taken as the D call from the table, unchecked against the DNA. TRBV21-1 is flagged as a pseudogene. The CDR3 is 19 amino acids. This CDR3 is CASSKASDRGRRGNQPQHF. CDR3 bases: TGTGCCAGCAGCAAAGCGTCGGACAGGGGGCGCAGGGGCAATCAGCCCCAGCATTTT.

In this sample, this clone turned up once. The rearrangement uses TRBV28 and TRBJ2-1; D is unclear. The ends were cut back, 4 bases at V and 3 bases at J, with 13 bases in the middle. CDR1 and CDR2 (germline): MDHEN, SYDVKM. This CDR3 is 15 amino acids long. The CDR3 region is CASSSLLAGYNEQFF. In nucleotides, the CDR3 is TGTGCCAGCAGTTCCCTTTTGGCAGGCTACAATGAGCAGTTCTTC.

The V and J genes are TRBV15 and TRBJ2-6; unclear D gene. This CDR3 contains 16 residues. Trimming took 3 bases from V and 0 from J, leaving 9 bases between them. The germline V gene has CDR1 LNHNV and CDR2 YYDKDF (reference sequence). CDR3 DNA sequence: TGTGCCACCAGCAGGCAGTTCAACTCTGGGGCCAACGTCCTGACTTTC. Residues: CATSRQFNSGANVLTF.

The rearrangement links TRBV2 to TRBJ2-2, with 10 bases fitting TRBD2. V lost 6 bases and J lost 7; bases outside the gene matches: 8. This CDR3 region has 15 residues. CDR1 is SNHLY and CDR2 is FYNNEI in the germline V gene. The CDR3 loop is CASRGTSVWSGELFF. The CDR3, as DNA: TGTGCCAGCAGGGGGACTAGCGTTTGGAGCGGGGAGCTGTTTTTT.

The chain combines TRBV9 with TRBJ2-1, with 12 bases that match TRBD2. The junction had 1 base not matched to a gene; V was cut back by 0 bases and J by 9 bases. CDR3 size: 14 residues. Germline CDR1 and CDR2: SGDLS and YYNGEE. As DNA, the CDR3 is TGTGCCAGCAGCGTAGTGGGACTAGCGGGTGAGCAGTTCTTC. This translates into CASSVVGLAGEQFF.

This chain links TRBV4-1 with TRBJ2-7; D is possibly TRBD2 (6 bases). Germline lookup yields CDR1 MGHRA and CDR2 YSYEKL. Trimming shortened V by 4 bases and J by 3 bases, and 13 bases separated the two germline ends. The CDR3 consists of 14 residues. This CDR3 reads CASSRLEISYEQYF. CDR3 coding DNA: TGCGCCAGCAGCCGACTAGAAATTAGCTACGAGCAGTACTTC.

In regard to this clone: The identical CDR3 is also encoded by other nucleotide sequences in the sample. J is TRBJ2-7 and V is TRBV5-1; D is uncertain. From germline, CDR1 is SGHRS and CDR2 YFSETQ. This CDR3 is 14 amino acids long. V was clipped by 3 bases and J by 2 bases, with 12 bases between them. The CDR3 nucleotides read TGCGCCAGCAGCTCGTCCGGTGGGACCTACGAGCAGTACTTC. It encodes CASSSSGGTYEQYF.

This sequence joins TRBV11-3 and TRBJ2-1; 7 bases fit TRBD2. There are 15 residues in the CDR3. Germline lookup yields CDR1 SGHNT and CDR2 YENEEA. The V segment lost 3 bases and the J segment 2 bases; nucleotides outside the gene matches: 4. The CDR3 DNA reads as TGTGCCAGCAGCTTTGGGCTAGCGGCCTACAATGAGCAGTTCTTC. It encodes CASSFGLAAYNEQFF. Looking up the rest from reference TRBV11-3 and TRBJ2-1 gives the full variable domain: EAGVVQSPRYKIIEKKQPVAFWCNPISGHNTLYWYLQNLGQGPELLIRYENEEAVDDSQLPKDRFSAERLKGVDSTLKIQPAELGDSAVYLCASSFGLAAYNEQFFGPGTRLTVL.

This rearrangement joins TRBV18 to TRBJ2-2; TRBD1 might be the D (6 bases). V was pared by 3 bases and J by 5 bases, with 13 bases between. The germline V gene has CDR1 KGHSH and CDR2 LQKENI. This CDR3 spans 15 amino acids. This chain's CDR3 is CASSPRDTQTGELFF. CDR3 DNA sequence: TGTGCCAGCTCACCTAGGGACACTCAAACCGGGGAGCTGTTTTTT.